These 3 T cell receptor beta chains originate from one sample sequenced in a study of shared clonotypes between healthy human individuals. Here immunoSEQ multiplex PCR was the method, and the copy in TCRdb shows in-frame clones only, minus some. The data show under 2.5 million clones, less than 95% seen once. The sample was naive CD4+ T cells from PBMCs. The subset was: CD45RA+ positively selected. These receptors originate from a man between 18 and 29 years old in good health. Some clones in this sample may be carry-over from other donors' samples.

V gene TRBV2 combines with J gene TRBJ1-5, with D perhaps TRBD1 (5 bases). Trimming shortened V by 6 bases and J by 4 bases, and 16 bases separated the two germline ends. This CDR3 contains 15 residues. CDR1 and CDR2 (germline): SNHLY, FYNNEI. The CDR3 is CASSVDRTANQPQHF. The CDR3 coding sequence is TGTGCCAGCAGCGTCGACAGAACCGCGAATCAGCCCCAGCATTTT.

The chain links TRBV27 to TRBJ2-3; the match to TRBD2 covers 12 bases. The CDR3 has 17 amino acids. CDR1 is MNHEY and CDR2 is SMNVEV in the germline V gene (reference sequence). V dropped 7 bases and J dropped 1; count of bases not matched to a gene: 9. The CDR3 sequence is CASKGLAGGQGTDTQYF. The CDR3 DNA follows: TGTGCCAGCAAGGGGCTAGCGGGAGGGCAGGGCACAGATACGCAGTATTTT.

The gene calls are TRBV5-1 and TRBJ2-5; 9 bases line up with TRBD2. The CDR3 has 18 amino acids. CDR1 SGHRS and CDR2 YFSETQ come from the germline V gene. V lost 4 bases to trimming and J lost 4 bases; unmatched junction nucleotides: 17. CDR3 in amino acids: CASSPEYLAGARGETQYF. The DNA for the CDR3 is TGCGCCAGCAGCCCGGAGTACTTAGCGGGAGCGAGGGGAGAGACCCAGTACTTC. The full variable domain, completed using reference TRBV5-1 and TRBJ2-5, is KAGVTQTPRYLIKTRGQQVTLSCSPISGHRSVSWYQQTPGQGLQFLFEYFSETQRNKGNFPGRFSGRQFSNSRSEMNVSTLELGDSALYLCASSPEYLAGARGETQYFGPGTRLLVL.